Listed below are T cell receptor beta chains from one sample, sequenced in a study of graft-versus-host responses after intestinal transplantation. Sequencing was performed with immunoSEQ multiplex PCR; in TCRdb, only in-frame clones are kept and a portion is missing. The data contain tens of thousands of clones, 90% to 95% of them singletons. This specimen was PBMCs, taken 16 days after intestinal transplant. These receptors all stem from a human patient who received an intestinal transplant, so some T cells may come from the graft donor. The conserved cysteine and the conserved F or W are not part of the CDR3 here. The D gene is left open where the match is weak.

D: TRBD2
V: TRBV9
CDR3: ASSPQLREHTDTQY

D: -
V: TRBV6-6
CDR3: ASSYSSGSYEQY

D: -
V: TRBV9
CDR3: ASSVGHSYNEQF

D: -
V: TRBV5-4
CDR3: ASSRGQIHTGELF

D: TRBD1
V: TRBV18
CDR3: ASSGQGIPGNTIY

D: -
V: TRBV6-5
CDR3: ASSYGVAEKNEQF

D: -
V: TRBV27
CDR3: ASSPTTPPAGISYNEQF

D: -
V: TRBV27
CDR3: ASSLGLGEQY

D: -
V: TRBV9
CDR3: ASSPGDSGTGYT

D: TRBD1
V: TRBV5-6
CDR3: ASSLETGFPNYGYT

D: TRBD1
V: TRBV25-1
CDR3: ASQGADGYT

D: -
V: TRBV29-1
CDR3: SVDPQGATGELF

D: TRBD2
V: TRBV28
CDR3: ASSPLAAGGQDTQY

D: -
V: TRBV7-2
CDR3: ASSLAMNTEAF

D: -
V: TRBV4-2
CDR3: ASSQSGTPNTGELF

D: TRBD1
V: TRBV6-5
CDR3: ASSLGQGAGNEQF

D: -
V: TRBV19
CDR3: ASSIQAVDEQY

D: -
V: TRBV4-2
CDR3: ASSQESDSTYEQY

D: TRBD2
V: TRBV2
CDR3: ASKPGLSYNEQF

D: -
V: TRBV14
CDR3: ASSLIGRDNEQF

D: -
V: TRBV4-1
CDR3: ASSPKKTGQLIYNEQF

D: -
V: TRBV4-2
CDR3: ASSPRTTPKPYNEQF

D: -
V: TRBV6-1
CDR3: ASSEVRGNTEAF

D: TRBD2
V: TRBV28
CDR3: ASWAQAGVRREQY

D: -
V: TRBV5-1
CDR3: ASSLETGESSYEQY

D: -
V: TRBV30
CDR3: AWTGGNTEAF